This T cell receptor (beta chain) was observed in a study of CD8 T cells in ankylosing spondylitis. Study-wide results and caveats: Earlier authors reported some of these motif variants in reactive arthritis synovial fluid and blood. Characteristic, it appeared, of ankylosing spondylitis blood was a TCR beta motif of eight highly homologous variants. CD8+ cells made up the disease-linked clones, which were relatively rare in peripheral blood. Enrichment of disease-linked clones was reportedly significant in matched ankylosing spondylitis synovial fluid.

This clonotype was picked up many times. No antigen is known for it. This CDR3 contains 15 residues. Trimming took off 2 bases at V and 4 bases at J, with 14 bases between the two ends. In germline, CDR1 is MNHEY, CDR2 SMNVEV (reference sequence). By quantitative 5'-RACE with molecular barcodes, the TCR beta libraries were made. Each CDR3 protein is one row after TCRdb ran MiXCR on the 5' RACE reads. The repertoire has some 800,000 distinct CDR3 sequences, about 12% of them found once; the top ten carry more than 0.5%. This receptor was identified in a male donor with ankylosing spondylitis. Sequencing used blood, either unsorted or a sorted T cell fraction (not recorded which). V gene TRBV27 combines with J gene TRBJ1-1; D gene ambiguous. The CDR3 is CASSLRAALSTEAFF. For the CDR3, the DNA is TGTGCCAGCAGTTTACGGGCAGCCCTTTCCACTGAAGCTTTCTTT.